This T cell receptor beta chain was profiled in a study of shared clonotypes between healthy human individuals. Study-level results: Despite large depth, rarefaction showed incomplete sorted-subset sequencing.

Naive CD8 cells lacked CD45RO and underwent positive selection for CCR7, leaving out terminally differentiated effector memory CD45RA+ cells. Using immunoSEQ multiplex PCR, the repertoire was profiled, and TCRdb retains in-frame clones only, with some absent. The sample has roughly 1,800,000 clones; approximately 95% are singletons. Worth noting for this clone: Its matching antigen is unknown.

Sequenced material: naive CD8+ T cells sorted from blood. This receptor was obtained from a man aged 18 to 30 in good health.

The chain's CDR3 is CASSPGSVSDEQFF. The CDR3 region has the DNA TGTGCCAGCAGCCCCGGGTCGGTATCTGATGAGCAGTTCTTC. The chain employs TRBV7-9 and TRBJ2-1; D is unresolved. The V and J ends lost 5 bases and 8 bases respectively, with 16 bases between them. CDR3 size: 14 residues. Germline CDR1 SEHNR, CDR2 FQNEAQ (reference sequence).